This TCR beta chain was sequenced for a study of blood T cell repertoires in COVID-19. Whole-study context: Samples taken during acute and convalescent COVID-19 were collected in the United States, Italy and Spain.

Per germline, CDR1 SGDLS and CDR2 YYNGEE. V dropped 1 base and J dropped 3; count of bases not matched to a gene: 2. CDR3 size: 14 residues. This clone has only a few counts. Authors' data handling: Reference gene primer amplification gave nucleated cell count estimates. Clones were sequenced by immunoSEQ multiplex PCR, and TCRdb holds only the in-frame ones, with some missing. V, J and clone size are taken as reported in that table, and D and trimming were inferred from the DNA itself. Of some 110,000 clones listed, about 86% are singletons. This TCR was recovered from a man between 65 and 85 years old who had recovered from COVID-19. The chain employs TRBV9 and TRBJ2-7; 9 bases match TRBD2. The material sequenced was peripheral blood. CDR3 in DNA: TGTGCCAGCAGCGTACGAGCGGGGGGCTACGAGCAGTACTTC. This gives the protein CASSVRAGGYEQYF.